The 10 T cell receptor beta chains below were found in one sample sequenced in a study of T cell responses to AZD1222 COVID-19 vaccine. TCRdb's copy holds only in-frame clones and misses some; the assay was immunoSEQ multiplex PCR. The profile shows roughly 100,000 clones, roughly 87% of them singletons. The source material was peripheral blood, sampled on day 0 of AZD1222 vaccination. The source is an adult in good health.

The chain uses TRBV6-4 and TRBJ2-1; 8 bases fit TRBD2. V gave up 4 bases and J gave up 7 bases; unmatched junction bases: 9. This CDR3 is built from 15 residues. Germline loops: CDR1 MRHNA, CDR2 SNTAGT. CDR3 in DNA: TGTGCCAGCAGTGCCGCTACCGGGACTAGTAATGAGCAGTTCTTC. Translation gives CASSAATGTSNEQFF.

This clone was observed a single time. CDR3 in amino acids: CASSPKDSSGNTIYF. For the CDR3, the DNA is TGTGCCAGCAGTCCCAAGGACAGCTCTGGAAACACCATATATTTT. The chain recombines TRBV6-5 with TRBJ1-3, with D perhaps matching TRBD1 (6 bases). V lost 5 bases and J 0 bases, leaving 11 bases between the germline ends. Germline assignment: CDR1 MNHEY and CDR2 SVGAGI. This CDR3 spans 15 amino acids.

This chain connects TRBV7-9 to TRBJ1-1; no firm D call. Germline CDR1 is SEHNR and CDR2 is FQNEAQ (reference sequence). Trimming removed 1 base at V and 1 base at J, with 4 bases between. This CDR3 contains 13 residues. The CDR3 coding sequence is TGTGCCAGCAGCTTAGGTAGGAACACTGAAGCTTTCTTT. This translates into CASSLGRNTEAFF.

V and J are TRBV5-8 and TRBJ1-1, with 10 nucleotides matching TRBD1. Germline V gene sequence: CDR1 SGHTS, CDR2 YDEGEE. The length of the CDR3 is 15 residues. The trim removed 0 bases at V and 5 bases at J, leaving 4 bases unmatched. Here the CDR3 DNA reads TGTGCCAGCAGCTTGGCTAGGACAGGGGGAACTGAAGCTTTCTTT. Its translation: CASSLARTGGTEAFF.

The chain uses TRBV7-2 and TRBJ2-3; 8 nucleotides line up with TRBD2. Germline lookup yields CDR1 SGHTA and CDR2 FQGNSA. The CDR3 runs to 15 residues. V was clipped by 5 bases and J by 5 bases; unmatched bases: 9. This CDR3 is CASSPLAGSVDTQYF. The CDR3 DNA reads as TGTGCCAGCAGCCCGTTAGCGGGGTCCGTAGATACGCAGTATTTT.

The chain has TRBV28 and TRBJ1-2, with 12 bases matching TRBD1. V lost 6 bases and J lost 2; bases outside the gene matches: 10. The CDR3 loop spans 17 amino acids. The germline CDR1 and CDR2 sequences are MDHEN and SYDVKM. The CDR3 here is CASRGTGGAIWNYGYTF. CDR3 DNA sequence: TGTGCCAGCAGAGGGACAGGGGGCGCGATTTGGAACTATGGCTACACCTTC.

This clone was seen more than once but under ten times. This chain links TRBV7-8 with TRBJ2-1, with 10 nucleotides matching TRBD2. Per the germline V gene, CDR1 is SGHVS and CDR2 is FQNEAQ. Trimming took 2 bases from V and 6 from J; bases not matched to a gene: 7. The CDR3 length is 16 residues. CDR3 loop: CASSLSSGRALNEQFF. The CDR3 DNA reads as TGTGCCAGCAGCTTATCGAGCGGGAGGGCCCTCAATGAGCAGTTCTTC.

Here the CDR3 reads CASKQETTGELFF. CDR3 sequence (DNA): TGTGCCAGCAAACAAGAAACAACCGGGGAGCTGTTTTTT. V and J are TRBV5-4 and TRBJ2-2, with unresolved D. Germline CDR1 reads SGHNT; CDR2 reads YYREEE (reference sequence). The CDR3 totals 13 residues. V lost 6 bases and J 5 bases, leaving 11 bases between the germline ends.

J is TRBJ2-5 and V is TRBV11-2; D gene unclear. CDR1 is SGHAT and CDR2 is FQNNGV in the germline V gene. The CDR3 has 16 residues. Trimming removed 5 bases from V and 0 bases from J, with 16 bases in between. The chain's CDR3 is CASSPVWSPHQETQYF. CDR3 DNA sequence: TGTGCCAGCAGCCCCGTTTGGTCACCCCACCAAGAGACCCAGTACTTC.

As concerns this clone: The junction differs from germline at one of its ends, possibly a read error. The chain employs TRBV7-9 and TRBJ1-5; 9 nucleotides line up with TRBD1. The CDR3 has 15 residues. Germline V gene lookup returns CDR1 SEHNR and CDR2 FQNEAQ (reference sequence). DNA for the CDR3: TGTGCCAGCATCTTAAGGGACAGGGTTAGCCAGCCCCAGCATTTT. Translation gives CASILRDRVSQPQHF.